The sequence of this T cell receptor (beta chain) was determined in a study of T cell changes during pregnancy in multiple sclerosis. Germline V gives CDR1 SGHAT, CDR2 FQDESV (reference sequence). The CDR3 runs 14 residues. The V and J ends lost 5 bases and 0 bases respectively, with 10 bases between them. Using immunoSEQ multiplex PCR, the repertoire was profiled, and TCRdb retains in-frame clones only, with some absent. The sample holds some 40,000 clones, around 92% seen once. The source is a female donor with multiple sclerosis, enrolled in a pregnancy study. The chain recombines TRBV11-1 with TRBJ1-1, with D possibly TRBD1 on 5 matching bases. Sequencing used CD4+ T cells from peripheral blood mononuclear cells, obtained in the third trimester of pregnancy. CDR3: CASSTTQVNTEAFF. The DNA of the CDR3 is TGTGCCAGCAGCACCACACAGGTGAACACTGAAGCTTTCTTT.